One T cell receptor (beta chain) is described in this entry. No cognate antigen has been identified for it. There are no base qualities to consult, and no much larger clone falls within one base. CDR1 KGHSH and CDR2 LQKENI are derived from the germline V gene. Spanning cysteine to phenylalanine, the CDR3 consists of 15 amino acids. Left in the record is the CDR3 DNA by itself, 45 bases read in frame from the first base. Trimming accounts for 6 bases at V and 3 bases at J, while the number of junction bases matched to no gene is 8. Participants in the prospective study were enrolled through a virtual design, were aged roughly 18 to 90 years, and lived in under 25 United States geographic areas. In the prospective study, participants were assigned to cohorts based on the clinical history participants reported in a screening survey and a study questionnaire. Mobile phlebotomists in the prospective study collected whole blood, serum and a nasopharyngeal or oropharyngeal swab from every participant. Participants in the prospective study had the option to provide additional blood draws and questionnaires over a 2-month period. Before DNA extraction, blood samples from the prospective study were shipped at room temperature or frozen.

This sample is drawn from a study of blood T cell repertoires in COVID-19 (dated by TCRdb to the early 2020s). Concerning the study at large: Collaborator samples came from the United States, Italy and Spain and covered acute and convalescent phases of COVID-19. The prospective study material was composed of cDNA or gDNA derived from T cells, B-cell-depleted T cells, or PBMCs. Deeply sampled blood TCRbeta repertoires from subjects exposed to, actively infected with, or recovered from COVID-19 were included in the dataset. The repertoires were released in a freely available public database meant as a resource for research on the immune response to SARS-CoV-2. Samples were obtained from the ongoing ImmuneRACE study (first 160 participants) and from about 1,300 subjects provided by 6 global collaborators. Sample metadata almost always included a de-identified subject ID, COVID-19 status, age in years and sex. Where HLA class I and class II types were available, the types were taken from metadata supplied by the sample provider, not from assay-based typing. What the authors observed across the whole study: How much clinical and demographic metadata was included differed by source and by participant, and the metadata was provided uncurated.

TCRbeta CDR3 regions were amplified from genomic DNA by means of the immunoSEQ Assay, a bias-controlled multiplex PCR. The study's own analysis went as follows. Nucleated cell counts per sample were estimated from amplification of reference gene primers within the assay. Sequence reads were collapsed and filtered to measure the absolute abundance of every unique TCRbeta CDR3 rearrangement. For each sample, productive Simpson clonality was calculated as the square root of Simpson's diversity index over productive rearrangements. TCRdb carries this immuneACCESS record with in-frame sequences only. Its versions omit some clonotypes, under half of them owing to an unresolved V gene in the studies checked, with the rest unexplained. That table gives V, J and clone size, and the DNA gave D and trimming. The table for this sample lists hundreds of thousands of clones; 80% to 90% of them were counted only once. The biggest ten clones account for 3% to 4% of the sample.

The rearrangement joined TRBV18 to TRBJ1-1; 9 central nucleotides agree with TRBD1. The receptor was derived from a woman aged 35 to 49 with acute COVID-19. Sequencing used PBMCs or T cells enriched from blood (not recorded which). CDR3 protein: CASSDYRGPYTEAFF. The nucleotide sequence reads as follows: TGTGCCAGCTCCGATTACAGGGGGCCCTACACTGAAGCTTTCTTT.